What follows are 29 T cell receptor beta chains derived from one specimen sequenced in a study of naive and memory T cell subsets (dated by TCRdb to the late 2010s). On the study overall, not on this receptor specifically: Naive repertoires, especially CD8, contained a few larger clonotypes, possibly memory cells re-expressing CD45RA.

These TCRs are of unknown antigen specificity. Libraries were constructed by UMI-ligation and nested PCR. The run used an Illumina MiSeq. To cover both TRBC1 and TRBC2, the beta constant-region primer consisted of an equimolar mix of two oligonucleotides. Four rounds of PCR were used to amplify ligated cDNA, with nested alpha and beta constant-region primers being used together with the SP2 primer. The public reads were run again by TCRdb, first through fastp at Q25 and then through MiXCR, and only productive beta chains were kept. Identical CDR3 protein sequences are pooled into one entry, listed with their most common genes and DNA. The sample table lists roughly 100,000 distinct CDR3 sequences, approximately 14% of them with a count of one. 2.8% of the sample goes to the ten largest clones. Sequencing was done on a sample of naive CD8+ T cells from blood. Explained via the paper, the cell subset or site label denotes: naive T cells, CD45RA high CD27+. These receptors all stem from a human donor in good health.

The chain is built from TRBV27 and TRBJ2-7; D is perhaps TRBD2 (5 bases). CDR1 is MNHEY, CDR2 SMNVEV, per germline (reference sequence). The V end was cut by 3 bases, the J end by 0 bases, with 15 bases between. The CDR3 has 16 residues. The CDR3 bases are TGTGCCAGCAGTTTGACGGGATACGCCCTCTCCTACGAGCAGTACTTC. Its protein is CASSLTGYALSYEQYF.

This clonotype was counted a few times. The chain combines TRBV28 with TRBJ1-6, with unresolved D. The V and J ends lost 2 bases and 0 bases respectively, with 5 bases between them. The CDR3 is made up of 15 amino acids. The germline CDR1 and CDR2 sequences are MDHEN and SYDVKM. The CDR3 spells CASSLVSSYNSPLHF. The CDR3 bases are TGTGCCAGCAGTTTAGTAAGCTCCTATAATTCACCCCTCCACTTT.

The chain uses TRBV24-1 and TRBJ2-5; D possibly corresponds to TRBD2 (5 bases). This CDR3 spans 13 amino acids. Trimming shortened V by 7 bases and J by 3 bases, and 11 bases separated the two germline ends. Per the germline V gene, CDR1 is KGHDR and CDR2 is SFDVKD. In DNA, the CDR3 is TGTGCCACCAGCGGACCGAGGGAAGAGACCCAGTACTTC. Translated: CATSGPREETQYF.

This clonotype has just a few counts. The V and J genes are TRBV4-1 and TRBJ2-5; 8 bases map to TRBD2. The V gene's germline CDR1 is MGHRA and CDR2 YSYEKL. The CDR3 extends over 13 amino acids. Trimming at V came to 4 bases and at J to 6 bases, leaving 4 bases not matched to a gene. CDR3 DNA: TGCGCCAGCAGCCTAGGACTAGCAAAGACCCAGTACTTC. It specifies CASSLGLAKTQYF.

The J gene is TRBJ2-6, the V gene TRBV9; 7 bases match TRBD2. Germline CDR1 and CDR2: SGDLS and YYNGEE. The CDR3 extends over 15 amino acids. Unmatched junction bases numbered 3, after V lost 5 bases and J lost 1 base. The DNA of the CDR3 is TGTGCCAGCAGTCGGGGGGAATCTGGGGCCAACGTCCTGACTTTC. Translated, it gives CASSRGESGANVLTF.

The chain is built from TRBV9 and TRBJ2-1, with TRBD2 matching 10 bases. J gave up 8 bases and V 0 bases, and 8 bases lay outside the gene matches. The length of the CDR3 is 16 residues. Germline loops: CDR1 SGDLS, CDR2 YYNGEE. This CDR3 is CASSVVAGGRLDEQFF. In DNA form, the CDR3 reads TGTGCCAGCAGCGTAGTAGCGGGAGGCAGACTTGATGAGCAGTTCTTC.

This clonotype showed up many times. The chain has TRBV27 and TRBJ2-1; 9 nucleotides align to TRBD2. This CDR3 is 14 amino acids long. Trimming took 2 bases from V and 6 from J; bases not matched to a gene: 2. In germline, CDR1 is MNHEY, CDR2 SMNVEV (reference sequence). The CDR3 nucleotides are TGTGCCAGCAGTTTAGCGGGAGGGATCAATGAGCAGTTCTTC. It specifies CASSLAGGINEQFF.

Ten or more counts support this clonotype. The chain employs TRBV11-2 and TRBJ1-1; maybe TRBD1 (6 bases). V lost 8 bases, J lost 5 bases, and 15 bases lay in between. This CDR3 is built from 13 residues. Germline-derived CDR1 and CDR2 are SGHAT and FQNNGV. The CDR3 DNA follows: TGTGCCAGCTTCGGAGGGGGATGGACTGAAGCTTTCTTT. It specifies CASFGGGWTEAFF.

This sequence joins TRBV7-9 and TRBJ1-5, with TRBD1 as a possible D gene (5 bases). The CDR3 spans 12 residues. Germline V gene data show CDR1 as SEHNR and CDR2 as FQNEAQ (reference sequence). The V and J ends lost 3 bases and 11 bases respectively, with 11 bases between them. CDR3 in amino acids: CASSFPKGAQHF. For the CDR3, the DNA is TGTGCCAGCAGCTTCCCCAAAGGGGCCCAGCATTTT.

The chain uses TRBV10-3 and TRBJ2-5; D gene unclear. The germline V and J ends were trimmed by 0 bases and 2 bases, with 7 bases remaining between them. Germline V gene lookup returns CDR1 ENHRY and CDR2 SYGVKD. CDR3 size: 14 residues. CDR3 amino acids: CAISESEPQETQYF. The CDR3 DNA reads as TGTGCCATCAGTGAGTCGGAGCCTCAAGAGACCCAGTACTTC.

For the CDR3, the DNA is TGTGCCAGCAGCCCCCAGGCTAGCGAGGAGATAATCTACGAGCAGTACTTC. As protein: CASSPQASEEIIYEQYF. The rearrangement uses TRBV7-9 and TRBJ2-7, with a possible D match to TRBD2 (6 bases). The CDR3 length is 17 residues. The ends were cut back, 5 bases at V and 3 bases at J, with 23 bases in the middle. Per the germline V gene, CDR1 is SEHNR and CDR2 is FQNEAQ (reference sequence).

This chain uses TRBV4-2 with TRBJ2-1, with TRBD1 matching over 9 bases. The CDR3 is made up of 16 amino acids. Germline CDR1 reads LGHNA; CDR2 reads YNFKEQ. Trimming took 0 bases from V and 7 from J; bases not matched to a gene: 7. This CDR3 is CASSQDWEDRGNEQFF. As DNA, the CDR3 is TGTGCCAGCAGCCAAGATTGGGAGGACAGGGGTAATGAGCAGTTCTTC.

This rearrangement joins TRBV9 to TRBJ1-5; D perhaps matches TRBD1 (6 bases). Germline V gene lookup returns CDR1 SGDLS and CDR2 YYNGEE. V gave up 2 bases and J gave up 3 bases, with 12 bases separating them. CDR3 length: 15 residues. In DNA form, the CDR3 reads TGTGCCAGCAGCGTGGGGGCTTCCCTCAATCAGCCCCAGCATTTT. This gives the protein CASSVGASLNQPQHF.

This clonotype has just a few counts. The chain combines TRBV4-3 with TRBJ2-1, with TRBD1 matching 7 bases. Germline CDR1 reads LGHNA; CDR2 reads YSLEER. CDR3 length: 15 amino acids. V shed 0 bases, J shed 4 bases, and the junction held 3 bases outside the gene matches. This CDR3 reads CASSQDGDSYNEQFF. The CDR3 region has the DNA TGCGCCAGCAGCCAAGACGGGGACAGTTACAATGAGCAGTTCTTC.

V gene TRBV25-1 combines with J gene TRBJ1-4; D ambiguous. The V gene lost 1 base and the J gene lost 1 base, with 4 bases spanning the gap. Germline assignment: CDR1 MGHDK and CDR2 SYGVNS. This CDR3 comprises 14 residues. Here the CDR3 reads CASSELGTNEKLFF. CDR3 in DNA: TGTGCCAGCAGTGAATTGGGAACTAATGAAAAACTGTTTTTT.

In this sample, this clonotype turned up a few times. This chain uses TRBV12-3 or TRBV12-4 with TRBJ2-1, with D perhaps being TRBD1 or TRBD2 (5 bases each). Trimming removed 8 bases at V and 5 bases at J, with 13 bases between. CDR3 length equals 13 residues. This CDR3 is CASRDPPDNEQFF. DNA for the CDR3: TGTGCCAGCCGGGACCCCCCCGACAATGAGCAGTTCTTC.

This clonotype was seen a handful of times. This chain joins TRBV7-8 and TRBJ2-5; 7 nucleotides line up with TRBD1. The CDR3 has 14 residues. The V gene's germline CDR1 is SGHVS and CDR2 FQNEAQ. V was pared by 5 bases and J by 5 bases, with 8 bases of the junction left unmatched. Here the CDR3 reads CASSHTGAQETQYF. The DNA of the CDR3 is TGTGCCAGCAGCCACACAGGGGCTCAGGAGACCCAGTACTTC.

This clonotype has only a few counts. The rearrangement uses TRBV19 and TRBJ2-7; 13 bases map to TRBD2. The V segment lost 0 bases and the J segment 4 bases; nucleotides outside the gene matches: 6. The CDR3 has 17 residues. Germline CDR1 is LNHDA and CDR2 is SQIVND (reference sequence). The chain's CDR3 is CASSIEAGLAGQYEQYF. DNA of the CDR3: TGTGCCAGTAGTATAGAGGCGGGACTAGCGGGACAGTACGAGCAGTACTTC.

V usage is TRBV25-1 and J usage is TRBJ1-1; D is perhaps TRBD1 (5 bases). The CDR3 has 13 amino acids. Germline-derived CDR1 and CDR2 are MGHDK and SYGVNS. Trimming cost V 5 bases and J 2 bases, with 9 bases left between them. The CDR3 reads CASSRGGNTEAFF. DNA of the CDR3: TGTGCCAGCAGTCGGGGGGGAAACACTGAAGCTTTCTTT.

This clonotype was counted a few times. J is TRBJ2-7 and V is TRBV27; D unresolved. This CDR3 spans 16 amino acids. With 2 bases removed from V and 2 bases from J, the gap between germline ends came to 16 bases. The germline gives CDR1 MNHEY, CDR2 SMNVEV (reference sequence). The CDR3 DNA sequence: TGTGCCAGCAGTTTACTTCCTCGGCCTGACACCTACGAGCAGTACTTC. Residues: CASSLLPRPDTYEQYF.

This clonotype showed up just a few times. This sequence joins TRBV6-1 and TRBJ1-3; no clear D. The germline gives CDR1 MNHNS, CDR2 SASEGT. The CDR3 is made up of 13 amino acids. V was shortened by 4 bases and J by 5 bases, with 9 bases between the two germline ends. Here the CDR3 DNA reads TGTGCCAGCAGTGGAGAAGCGAGAAACACCATATATTTT. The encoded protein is CASSGEARNTIYF.

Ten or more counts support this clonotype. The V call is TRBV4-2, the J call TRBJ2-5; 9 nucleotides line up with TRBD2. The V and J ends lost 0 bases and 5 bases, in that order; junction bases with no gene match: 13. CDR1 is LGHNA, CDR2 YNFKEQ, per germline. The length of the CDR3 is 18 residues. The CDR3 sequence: CASSQDDGISGSSETQYF. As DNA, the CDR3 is TGTGCCAGCAGCCAAGATGACGGTATTAGCGGGAGCTCGGAGACCCAGTACTTC.

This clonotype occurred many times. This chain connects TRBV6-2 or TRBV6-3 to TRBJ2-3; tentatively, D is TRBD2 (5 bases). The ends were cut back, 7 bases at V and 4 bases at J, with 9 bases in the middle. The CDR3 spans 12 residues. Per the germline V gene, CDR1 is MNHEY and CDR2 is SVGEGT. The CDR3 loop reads CASKEVSDTQYF. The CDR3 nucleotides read TGTGCCAGCAAGGAGGTTTCAGATACGCAGTATTTT.

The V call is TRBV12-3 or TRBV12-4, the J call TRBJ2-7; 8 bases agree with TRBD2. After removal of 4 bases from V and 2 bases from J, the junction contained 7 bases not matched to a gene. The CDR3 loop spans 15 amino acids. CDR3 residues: CASSYQQRGTYEQYF. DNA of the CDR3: TGTGCCAGCAGTTACCAACAGCGGGGGACCTACGAGCAGTACTTC.

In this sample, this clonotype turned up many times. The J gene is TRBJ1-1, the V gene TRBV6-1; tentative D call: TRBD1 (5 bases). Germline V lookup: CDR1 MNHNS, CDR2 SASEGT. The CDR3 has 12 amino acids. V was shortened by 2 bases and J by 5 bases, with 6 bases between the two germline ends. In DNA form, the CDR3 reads TGTGCCAGCAGTGAATGGGGGACTGAAGCTTTCTTT. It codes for CASSEWGTEAFF.

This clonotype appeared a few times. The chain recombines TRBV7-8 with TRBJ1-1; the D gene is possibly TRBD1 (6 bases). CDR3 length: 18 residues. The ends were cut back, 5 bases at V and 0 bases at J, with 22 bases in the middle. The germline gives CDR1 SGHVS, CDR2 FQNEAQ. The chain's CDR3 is CASSLKASGGRVNTEAFF. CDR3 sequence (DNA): TGTGCCAGCAGCCTTAAGGCCTCGGGGGGGCGCGTGAACACTGAAGCTTTCTTT.

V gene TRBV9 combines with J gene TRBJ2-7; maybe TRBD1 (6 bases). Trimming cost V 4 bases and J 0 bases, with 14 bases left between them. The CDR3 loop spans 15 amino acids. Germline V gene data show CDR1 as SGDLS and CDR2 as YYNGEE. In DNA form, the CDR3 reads TGTGCCAGCAGCCCCGGCGACAGGAGCTCCTACGAGCAGTACTTC. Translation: CASSPGDRSSYEQYF.

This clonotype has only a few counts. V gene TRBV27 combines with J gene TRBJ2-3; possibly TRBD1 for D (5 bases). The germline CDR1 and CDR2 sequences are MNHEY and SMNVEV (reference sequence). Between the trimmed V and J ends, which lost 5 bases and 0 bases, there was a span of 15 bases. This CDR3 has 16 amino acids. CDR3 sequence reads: CASSPQGAVSTDTQYF. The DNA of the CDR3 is TGTGCCAGCAGTCCCCAGGGCGCCGTTAGCACAGATACGCAGTATTTT.

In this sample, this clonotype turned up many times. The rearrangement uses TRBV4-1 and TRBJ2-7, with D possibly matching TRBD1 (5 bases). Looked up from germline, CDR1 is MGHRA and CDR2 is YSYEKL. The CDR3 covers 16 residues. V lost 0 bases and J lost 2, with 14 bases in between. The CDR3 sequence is CASSQEEGIQAYEQYF. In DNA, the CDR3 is TGCGCCAGCAGCCAAGAGGAAGGGATACAGGCCTACGAGCAGTACTTC.